The text below deals with one TCR beta chain. This sample stems from a study of shared clonotypes between healthy human individuals. Study in general: Per donor, three plates held CD4 naive cells, three held CD4 memory, two held CD8 naive and one held CD8 memory.

The CDR3 sequence is 17 residues long. The assay ran at deep level. Each subset's genomic DNA was shared equally among a number of immunoSEQ plates. Produced via immunoSEQ multiplex PCR; TCRdb's table is partial and in-frame only. The repertoire has 1.6 million or so clones, approximately 97% of them found once; the top ten carry about 1.2%. Specimen: naive CD4+ T cells sorted from blood. Subset specified: CD45RA+ positively selected. The rearrangement joins TRBV21-1 to TRBJ2-3; the table gives TRBD1 as D, unverified against the DNA. TRBV21-1 is listed as a pseudogene. The sequence derives from a man between 25 and 39 years old in good health. CDR3 nucleotide sequence: TGTGCCAGCAGCATCCGGACAGGGGGCGAAGCGATAGATACGCAGTATTTT. Translated, it gives CASSIRTGGEAIDTQYF.